The rows below give T cell receptor beta chains drawn from one sample of a study of identical twins. TCRdb passed the 5' RACE reads through MiXCR, listing each CDR3 protein once. This table holds roughly 770,000 distinct CDR3 sequences, roughly 18% found once. The sample also formed part of further work on T cells expressing NK-cell markers.

The specimen sequenced was PBMCs. The receptors come from a woman between 18 and 30 years old in good health. Each CDR3 is given with its conserved first and last residue. A D gene is named only where the DNA matches it firmly. A row's size may be missing; if present it is once, few, many or a size class.

v_gene	abundance	d_gene	j_gene	CDR3aa	CDR3nt
TRBV6-5	.	.	TRBJ1-1	CASSYSTERLDTEAFF	TGTGCCAGCAGTTACTCGACAGAGCGTTTAGACACTGAAGCTTTCTTT
TRBV3-1	.	TRBD1	TRBJ1-6	CASSLRAGQGTNTNSPLHF	TGTGCCAGCAGCTTAAGGGCGGGACAGGGTACCAATACTAATTCACCCCTCCACTTT
TRBV20-1	few	.	TRBJ1-1	CSARRGSTEAFF	TGCAGTGCTAGGAGGGGGAGCACTGAAGCTTTCTTT
TRBV20-1	once	TRBD1	TRBJ1-6	CSARIDRGYNSPLHF	TGCAGTGCTAGAATCGACAGGGGATACAATTCACCCCTCCACTTT
TRBV15	.	.	TRBJ2-5	CATSRARGSQETQYF	TGTGCCACCAGCAGAGCTCGGGGGAGTCAAGAGACCCAGTACTTC
TRBV20-1	.	.	TRBJ2-2	CSARAGSGTGELFF	TGCAGTGCTAGAGCGGGGAGCGGCACCGGGGAGCTGTTTTTT
TRBV5-1	few	TRBD1	TRBJ1-1	CASSLAGQGPPEAFF	TGCGCCAGCAGCTTGGCCGGACAGGGACCCCCTGAAGCTTTCTTT
TRBV12-3/TRBV12-4	few	.	TRBJ2-4	CASSLLSPAKNIQYF	TGTGCCAGCAGTTTATTAAGTCCAGCCAAAAACATTCAGTACTTC
TRBV9	.	TRBD2	TRBJ2-1	CASAEGLAGYNEQFF	TGTGCCAGCGCCGAGGGACTAGCGGGCTACAATGAGCAGTTCTTC
TRBV29-1	.	TRBD1	TRBJ2-7	CSVVRTGAQFSEQYF	TGCAGCGTTGTCCGGACAGGGGCGCAGTTCTCCGAGCAGTACTTC
TRBV5-1	.	.	TRBJ2-3	CASSSTRNSRAGTDTQYF	TGCGCCAGCAGCTCAACCCGGAATTCCAGGGCTGGCACAGATACGCAGTATTTT
TRBV6-1	.	TRBD1	TRBJ2-6	CASYTGGSGANVLTF	TGTGCCAGCTATACAGGGGGCTCTGGGGCCAACGTCCTGACTTTC
TRBV9	.	.	TRBJ2-5	CASSVGQGSETQYF	TGTGCCAGCAGCGTAGGGCAAGGGTCCGAGACCCAGTACTTC
TRBV9	.	.	TRBJ2-2	CASSVTPPRGGTGELFF	TGTGCCAGCAGCGTTACACCCCCCCGGGGCGGGACCGGGGAGCTGTTTTTT
TRBV20-1	.	.	TRBJ1-5	CSAKRQGDSNQPQHF	TGCAGTGCTAAGCGGCAAGGCGATAGCAATCAGCCCCAGCATTTT
TRBV20-1	.	.	TRBJ1-2	CSARDAPDSGYTF	TGCAGTGCTAGAGATGCTCCCGATTCGGGCTACACCTTC
TRBV24-1	few	TRBD1	TRBJ2-1	CATSDLRTGGNEQFF	TGTGCCACCAGTGACCTCCGGACAGGGGGGAATGAGCAGTTCTTC
TRBV27	few	TRBD1	TRBJ2-7	CASSLSAGQGLETYEQYF	TGTGCCAGCAGTTTATCGGCGGGACAGGGGCTCGAGACCTACGAGCAGTACTTC
TRBV5-1	few	.	TRBJ2-1	CASSPDPGGHNEQFF	TGCGCCAGCAGCCCAGACCCAGGTGGGCACAATGAGCAGTTCTTC
TRBV6-5	few	.	TRBJ1-2	CASSYGAGNNGYTF	TGTGCCAGCAGTTACGGGGCAGGTAACAATGGCTACACCTTC
TRBV6-5	.	TRBD1	TRBJ2-1	CASISRDRGDNEQFF	TGTGCCAGCATTTCCCGGGACAGGGGGGATAATGAGCAGTTCTTC
TRBV5-1	.	.	TRBJ1-2	CAHRLHRRQINYGYTF	TGCGCCCACCGCCTCCACCGCAGACAGATAAACTATGGCTACACCTTC
TRBV12-3/TRBV12-4	few	TRBD2	TRBJ2-1	CASSLPGLAGGSEQFF	TGTGCCAGCAGTTTACCCGGACTAGCGGGAGGCTCTGAGCAGTTCTTC
TRBV29-1	few	.	TRBJ2-7	CSVIRRQTPYEQYF	TGCAGCGTTATCCGCAGGCAAACCCCCTACGAGCAGTACTTC
TRBV28	.	.	TRBJ1-4	CASSPTMNEKLFF	TGTGCCAGCAGTCCGACAATGAATGAAAAACTGTTTTTT
TRBV20-1	.	TRBD2	TRBJ2-7	CSALGLAGARYEQYF	TGCAGTGCCTTGGGACTAGCGGGAGCGCGATACGAGCAGTACTTC
TRBV9	.	.	TRBJ1-3	CASTEDGGNTIYF	TGTGCCAGCACCGAGGACGGAGGAAACACCATATATTTT
TRBV27	.	TRBD1	TRBJ1-3	CASSLSPGGTGNTTYF	TGTGCCAGCAGTTTATCACCAGGGGGGACGGGAAATACCACATATTTT
TRBV9	.	.	TRBJ2-1	CASSPHREYEQFF	TGTGCCAGCAGCCCTCACAGGGAATATGAGCAGTTCTTC
TRBV6-5	.	TRBD2	TRBJ2-1	CASSYQGLAGGDNEQFF	TGTGCCAGCAGTTACCAAGGACTAGCGGGAGGAGACAATGAGCAGTTCTTC
TRBV18	few	.	TRBJ1-5	CASSKGGLYQPQHF	TGTGCCAGCTCGAAAGGAGGGCTGTATCAGCCCCAGCATTTT
TRBV10-3	few	.	TRBJ2-1	CAITEYNEQFF	TGTGCCATCACCGAATACAATGAGCAGTTCTTC
TRBV20-1	.	TRBD2	TRBJ2-5	CSVQRGLMETQYF	TGCAGTGTTCAGCGGGGACTGATGGAGACCCAGTACTTC
TRBV5-1	few	TRBD1	TRBJ1-5	CASSLGDSYQPQHF	TGCGCCAGCAGCTTGGGGGACAGTTATCAGCCCCAGCATTTT
TRBV29-1	.	TRBD2	TRBJ2-5	CSVEKGGRETQYF	TGCAGCGTTGAGAAGGGCGGGAGGGAGACCCAGTACTTC
TRBV10-2	few	.	TRBJ1-2	CASSERVPNYGYTF	TGCGCCAGCAGTGAGCGGGTCCCCAACTATGGCTACACCTTC
TRBV6-1	.	.	TRBJ2-7	CASTRWMGERGYEQYF	TGTGCCAGCACCCGCTGGATGGGGGAGAGGGGCTACGAGCAGTACTTC
TRBV29-1	few	TRBD2	TRBJ2-7	CSVVPSGGMEGYEQYF	TGCAGCGTTGTTCCTAGCGGGGGGATGGAAGGCTACGAGCAGTACTTC
TRBV29-1	few	.	TRBJ2-7	CSVEASSYEQYF	TGCAGCGTTGAGGCCAGTTCCTACGAGCAGTACTTC
TRBV6-2/TRBV6-3	.	.	TRBJ2-3	CASSWFGPAGDTQYF	TGTGCCAGCAGTTGGTTCGGCCCCGCTGGAGATACGCAGTATTTT
TRBV24-1	few	TRBD1	TRBJ2-1	CATSDPTGANEQFF	TGTGCCACCAGTGATCCAACAGGGGCCAATGAGCAGTTCTTC
TRBV9	.	TRBD2	TRBJ2-1	CASSHAISGIHNEQFF	TGTGCCAGCAGCCACGCGATTAGCGGGATCCACAATGAGCAGTTCTTC
TRBV29-1	.	TRBD1	TRBJ2-2	CSVGQGANTGELFF	TGCAGCGTTGGGCAGGGGGCTAACACCGGGGAGCTGTTTTTT
TRBV4-3	few	.	TRBJ1-5	CASSQDAQGLQPQHF	TGCGCCAGCAGCCAAGATGCGCAGGGGTTACAGCCCCAGCATTTT
TRBV11-2	.	TRBD2	TRBJ2-1	CASSQGLAGVSEQFF	TGTGCCAGCAGCCAAGGACTAGCGGGAGTGAGTGAGCAGTTCTTC
TRBV2	.	TRBD1	TRBJ1-1	CASREARGRRTEAFF	TGTGCCAGCAGGGAAGCTAGGGGGCGGAGGACTGAAGCTTTCTTT
TRBV20-1	few	TRBD1	TRBJ2-1	CSARDYKGGINEQFF	TGCAGTGCTAGAGATTATAAAGGGGGCATCAATGAGCAGTTCTTC
TRBV29-1	.	TRBD2	TRBJ2-1	CSVATSGGGEQFF	TGCAGCGTTGCAACTAGCGGGGGAGGCGAGCAGTTCTTC
TRBV7-3	few	TRBD2	TRBJ2-5	CASSSDGGETQYF	TGTGCCAGCAGCTCGGACGGGGGGGAGACCCAGTACTTC
TRBV27	once	TRBD2	TRBJ2-7	CASSSREALEQYF	TGTGCCAGCAGTTCACGGGAGGCACTCGAGCAGTACTTC